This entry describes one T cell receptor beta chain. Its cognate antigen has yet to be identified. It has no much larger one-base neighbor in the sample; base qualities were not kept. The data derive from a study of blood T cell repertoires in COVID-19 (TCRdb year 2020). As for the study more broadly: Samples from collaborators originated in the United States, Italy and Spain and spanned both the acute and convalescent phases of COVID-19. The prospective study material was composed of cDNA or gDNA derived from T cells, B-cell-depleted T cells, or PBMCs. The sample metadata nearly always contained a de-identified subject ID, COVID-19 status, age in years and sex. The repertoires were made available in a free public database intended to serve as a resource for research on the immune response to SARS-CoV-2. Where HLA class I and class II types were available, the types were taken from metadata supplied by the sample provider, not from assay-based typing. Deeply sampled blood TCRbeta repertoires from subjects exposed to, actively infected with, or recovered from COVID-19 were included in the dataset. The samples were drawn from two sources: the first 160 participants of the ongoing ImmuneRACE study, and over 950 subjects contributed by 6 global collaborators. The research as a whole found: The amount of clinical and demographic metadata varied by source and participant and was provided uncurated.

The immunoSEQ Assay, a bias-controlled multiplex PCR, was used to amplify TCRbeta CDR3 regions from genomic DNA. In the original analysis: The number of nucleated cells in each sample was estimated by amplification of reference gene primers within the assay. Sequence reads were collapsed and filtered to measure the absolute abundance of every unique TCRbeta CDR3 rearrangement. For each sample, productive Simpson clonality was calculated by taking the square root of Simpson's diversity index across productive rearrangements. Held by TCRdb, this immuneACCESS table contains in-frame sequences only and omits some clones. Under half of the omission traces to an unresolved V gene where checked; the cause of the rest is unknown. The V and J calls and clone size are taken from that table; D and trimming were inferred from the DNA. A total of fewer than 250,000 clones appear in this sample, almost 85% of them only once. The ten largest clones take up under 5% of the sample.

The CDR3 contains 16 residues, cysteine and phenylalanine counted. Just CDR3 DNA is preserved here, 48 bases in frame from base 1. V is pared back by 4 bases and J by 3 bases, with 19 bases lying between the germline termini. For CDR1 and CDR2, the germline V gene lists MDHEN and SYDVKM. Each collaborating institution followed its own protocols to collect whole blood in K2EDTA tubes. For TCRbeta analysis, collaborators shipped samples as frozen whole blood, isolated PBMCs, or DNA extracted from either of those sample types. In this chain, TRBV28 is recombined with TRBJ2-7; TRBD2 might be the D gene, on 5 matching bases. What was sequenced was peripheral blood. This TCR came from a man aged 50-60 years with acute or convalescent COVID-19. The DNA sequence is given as TGTGCCAGCAGTTACCACCCCATTACTAGAGACTACGAGCAGTACTTC. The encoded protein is CASSYHPITRDYEQYF.